Following are 9 T cell receptor beta chains from one sample sequenced in a study of blood T cell repertoires in COVID-19. Method: immunoSEQ multiplex PCR; TCRdb's copy keeps in-frame clones and lacks some. The data hold 95,000 to 150,000 clones, with about 93% observed a single time. Source material: peripheral blood. These receptors were obtained from a man between 45 and 60 years old with COVID-19, enrolled during active disease.

CDR3 sequence reads: CASSLAAGVFRQETQYF. DNA for the CDR3: TGCGCCAGCAGCTTGGCGGCGGGAGTGTTTCGACAAGAGACCCAGTACTTC. This rearrangement joins TRBV5-1 to TRBJ2-5; 7 positions agree with TRBD2. Germline V lookup: CDR1 SGHRS, CDR2 YFSETQ. CDR3 size: 17 residues. V shed 0 bases, J shed 2 bases, and the junction held 10 bases outside the gene matches.

CDR3 nucleotides: TGTGCCTGGAGCCAAGGGGAGGTGGAACAGCCCCAGCATTTT. It encodes CAWSQGEVEQPQHF. The chain carries TRBV30 and TRBJ1-5, with D perhaps matching TRBD1 (5 bases). This CDR3 region has 14 residues. Germline CDR1 GTSNPN, CDR2 SVGIG (reference sequence). V shed 3 bases and J shed 7 bases, with 16 bases lying between them.

This sequence joins TRBV5-1 and TRBJ2-5; D is possibly TRBD2 (5 bases). The CDR3 covers 15 residues. Germline V gene lookup returns CDR1 SGHRS and CDR2 YFSETQ. V shed 0 bases and J shed 5 bases, with 14 bases lying between them. This CDR3 is CASSLVSGGQETQYF. The CDR3 DNA sequence: TGCGCCAGCAGCTTGGTTTCCGGAGGTCAGGAGACCCAGTACTTC.

The chain recombines TRBV21-1 with TRBJ2-7; TRBD2, as called in the table, went unchecked against the DNA. TRBV21-1 is a known pseudogene. There are 15 residues in the CDR3. DNA for the CDR3: TGTGCCAGCAGTTTAACCGGGATAGAAGCCTACGAGCAGTACGTC. Protein product: CASSLTGIEAYEQYV.

This clone appeared a single time. This chain connects TRBV23-1 to TRBJ2-1, with 10 bases that match TRBD1. TRBV23-1 is noted as an ORF with a role that remains uncertain. Trimming took 6 bases from V and 4 from J; bases not matched to a gene: 9. The CDR3 covers 16 residues. CDR3 in amino acids: CASRPGTGAAYNEQFF. The CDR3 DNA reads TGCGCCAGCAGACCTGGGACAGGGGCCGCATACAATGAGCAGTTCTTC.

A word on this clone: In the same sample, other DNA sequences code for this CDR3. The chain employs TRBV29-1 and TRBJ2-3, with D perhaps matching TRBD2 (5 bases). This CDR3 has 13 residues. The germline V and J ends were trimmed by 3 bases and 3 bases, with 10 bases remaining between them. The germline V gene has CDR1 SQVTM and CDR2 ANQGSEA. In DNA, the CDR3 is TGCAGCGTTGAGGGAGAAGAGACAGATACGCAGTATTTT. Its protein is CSVEGEETDTQYF.

The CDR3 coding sequence is TGTGCCAGCAGCTTAGATAGTACTGCTATAGAGACCCAGTACTTC. It encodes CASSLDSTAIETQYF. The chain uses TRBV7-2 and TRBJ2-5; D is ambiguous. CDR1 is SGHTA, CDR2 FQGNSA, per germline. The CDR3 length is 15 residues. Trimming cost V 1 base and J 4 bases, with 13 bases left between them. Together with reference TRBV7-2 and TRBJ2-5, the CDR3 gives the full variable domain: GAGVSQSPSNKVTEKGKDVELRCDPISGHTALYWYRQSLGQGLEFLIYFQGNSAPDKSGLPSDRFSAERTGGSVSTLTIQRTQQEDSAVYLCASSLDSTAIETQYFGPGTRLLVL.

The rearrangement links TRBV28 to TRBJ1-3; no clear D. Trimming removed 2 bases at V and 0 bases at J, with 8 bases between. The germline V gene has CDR1 MDHEN and CDR2 SYDVKM. The CDR3 contains 15 residues. CDR3 nucleotide sequence: TGTGCCAGCAGTTTAGACGGGAACTCTGGAAACACCATATATTTT. Residues: CASSLDGNSGNTIYF.

CDR3 region: CASSQFPGQGTDYGYTF. Written as DNA, the CDR3 is TGCGCCAGCAGCCAATTTCCAGGACAGGGTACGGACTATGGCTACACCTTC. The V call is TRBV4-1, the J call TRBJ1-2; 8 nucleotides match TRBD1. The CDR3 contains 17 residues. J was trimmed by 3 bases and V by 2 bases; bases with no gene match: 11. Germline CDR1 and CDR2: MGHRA and YSYEKL.